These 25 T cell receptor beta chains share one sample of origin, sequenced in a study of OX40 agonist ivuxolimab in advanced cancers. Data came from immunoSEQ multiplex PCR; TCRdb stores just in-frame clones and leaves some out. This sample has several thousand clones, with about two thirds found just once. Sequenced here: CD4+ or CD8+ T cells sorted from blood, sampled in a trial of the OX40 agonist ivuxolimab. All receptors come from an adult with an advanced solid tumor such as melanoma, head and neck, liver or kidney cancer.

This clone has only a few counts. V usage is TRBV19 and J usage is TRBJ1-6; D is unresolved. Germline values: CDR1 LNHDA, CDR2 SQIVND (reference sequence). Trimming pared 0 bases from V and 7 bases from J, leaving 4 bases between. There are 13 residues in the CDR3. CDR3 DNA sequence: TGTGCCAGTAGTATAGATAGGAATTCACCCCTCCACTTT. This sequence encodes CASSIDRNSPLHF.

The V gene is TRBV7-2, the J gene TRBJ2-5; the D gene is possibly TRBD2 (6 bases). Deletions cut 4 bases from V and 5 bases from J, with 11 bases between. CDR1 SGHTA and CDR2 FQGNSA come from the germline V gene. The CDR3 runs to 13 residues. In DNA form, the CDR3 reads TGTGCCAGCAGCTGGGGAGGCCCCGAGACCCAGTACTTC. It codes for CASSWGGPETQYF.

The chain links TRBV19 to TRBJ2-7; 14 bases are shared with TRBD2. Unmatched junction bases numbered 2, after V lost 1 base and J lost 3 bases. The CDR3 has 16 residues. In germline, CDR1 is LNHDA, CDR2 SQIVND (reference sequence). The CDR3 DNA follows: TGTGCCAGTAGTATAGGGGGGACTAGCGGGAGCTACGAGCAGTACTTC. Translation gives CASSIGGTSGSYEQYF.

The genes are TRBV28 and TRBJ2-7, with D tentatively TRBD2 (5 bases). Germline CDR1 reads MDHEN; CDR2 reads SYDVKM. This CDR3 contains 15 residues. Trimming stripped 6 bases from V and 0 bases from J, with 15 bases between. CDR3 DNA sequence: TGTGCCAGCAGGGGAGCACAGTACTACTCCTACGAGCAGTACTTC. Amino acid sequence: CASRGAQYYSYEQYF.

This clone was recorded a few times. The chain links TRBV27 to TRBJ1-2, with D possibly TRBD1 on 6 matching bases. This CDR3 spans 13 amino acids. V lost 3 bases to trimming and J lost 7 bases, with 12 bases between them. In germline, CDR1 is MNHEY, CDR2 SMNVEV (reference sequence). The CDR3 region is CASSFDRNGGYTF. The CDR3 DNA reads TGTGCCAGCAGTTTCGACAGGAATGGTGGCTACACCTTC.

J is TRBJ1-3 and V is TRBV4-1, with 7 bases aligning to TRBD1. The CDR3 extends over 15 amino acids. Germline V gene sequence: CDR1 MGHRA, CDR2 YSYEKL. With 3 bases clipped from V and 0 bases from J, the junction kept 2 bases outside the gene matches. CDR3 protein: CASSHRDSSGNTIYF. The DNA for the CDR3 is TGCGCCAGCAGCCACCGGGACAGCTCTGGAAACACCATATATTTT.

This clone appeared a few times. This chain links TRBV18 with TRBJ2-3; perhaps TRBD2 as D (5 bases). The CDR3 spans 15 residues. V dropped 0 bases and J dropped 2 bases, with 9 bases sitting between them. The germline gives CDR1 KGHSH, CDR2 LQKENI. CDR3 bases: TGTGCCAGCTCACCACCGGGGAGCCCCACAGATACGCAGTATTTT. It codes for CASSPPGSPTDTQYF.

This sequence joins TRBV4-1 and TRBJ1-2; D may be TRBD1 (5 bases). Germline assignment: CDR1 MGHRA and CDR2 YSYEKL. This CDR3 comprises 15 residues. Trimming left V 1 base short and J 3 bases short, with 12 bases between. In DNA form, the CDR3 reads TGCGCCAGCAGCCAAGCCCAGGGCGGGGACTATGGCTACACCTTC. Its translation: CASSQAQGGDYGYTF.

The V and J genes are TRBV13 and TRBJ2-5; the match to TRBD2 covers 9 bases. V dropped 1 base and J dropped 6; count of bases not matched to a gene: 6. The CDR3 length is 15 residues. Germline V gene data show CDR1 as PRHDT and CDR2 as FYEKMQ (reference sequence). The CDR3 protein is CASSLDSAGGKTQYF. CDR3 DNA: TGTGCCAGCAGCTTAGACTCAGCGGGGGGAAAGACCCAGTACTTC. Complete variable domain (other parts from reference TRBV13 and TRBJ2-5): AAGVIQSPRHLIKEKRETATLKCYPIPRHDTVYWYQQGPGQDPQFLISFYEKMQSDKGSIPDRFSAQQFSDYHSELNMSSLELGDSALYFCASSLDSAGGKTQYFGPGTRLLVL.

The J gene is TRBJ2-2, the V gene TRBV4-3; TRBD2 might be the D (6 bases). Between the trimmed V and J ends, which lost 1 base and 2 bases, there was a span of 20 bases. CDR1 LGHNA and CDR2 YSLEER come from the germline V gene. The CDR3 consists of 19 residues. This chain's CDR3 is CASSQAPAYGSSNTGELFF. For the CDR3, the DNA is TGCGCCAGCAGCCAAGCTCCCGCGTACGGGAGCTCAAACACCGGGGAGCTGTTTTTT.

For the CDR3, the DNA is TGTGCCAGCAGCACCATGGACAGGGTAACCACCGGGGAGCTGTTTTTT. It yields the protein CASSTMDRVTTGELFF. The gene calls are TRBV9 and TRBJ2-2; 8 nucleotides line up with TRBD1. There are 16 residues in the CDR3. With V trimmed by 4 bases and J by 4 bases, 9 bases remained unmatched. Germline V gene lookup returns CDR1 SGDLS and CDR2 YYNGEE. The full variable domain, in which reference TRBV9 and TRBJ2-2 provide the parts outside the CDR3, is DSGVTQTPKHLITATGQRVTLRCSPRSGDLSVYWYQQSLDQGLQFLIQYYNGEERAKGNILERFSAQQFPDLHSELNLSSLELGDSALYFCASSTMDRVTTGELFFGEGSRLTVL.

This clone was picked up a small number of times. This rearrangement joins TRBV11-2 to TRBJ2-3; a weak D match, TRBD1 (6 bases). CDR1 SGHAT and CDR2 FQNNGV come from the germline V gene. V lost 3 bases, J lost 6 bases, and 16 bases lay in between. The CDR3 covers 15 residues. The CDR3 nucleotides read TGTGCCAGCAGCTTGAGGGGGAACAGGAGGGATACGCAGTATTTT. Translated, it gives CASSLRGNRRDTQYF.

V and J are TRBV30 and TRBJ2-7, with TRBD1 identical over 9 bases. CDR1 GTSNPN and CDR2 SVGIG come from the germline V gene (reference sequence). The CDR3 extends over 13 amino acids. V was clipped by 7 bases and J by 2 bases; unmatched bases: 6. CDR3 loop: CAYEDRGPYEQYF. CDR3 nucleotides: TGTGCCTATGAGGACAGGGGACCCTACGAGCAGTACTTC.

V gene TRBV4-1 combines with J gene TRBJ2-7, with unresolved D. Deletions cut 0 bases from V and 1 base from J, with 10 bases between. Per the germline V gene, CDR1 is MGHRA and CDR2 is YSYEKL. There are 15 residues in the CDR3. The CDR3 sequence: CASSQDSLGSYEQYF. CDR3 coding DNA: TGCGCCAGCAGCCAAGATTCCCTCGGATCCTACGAGCAGTACTTC.

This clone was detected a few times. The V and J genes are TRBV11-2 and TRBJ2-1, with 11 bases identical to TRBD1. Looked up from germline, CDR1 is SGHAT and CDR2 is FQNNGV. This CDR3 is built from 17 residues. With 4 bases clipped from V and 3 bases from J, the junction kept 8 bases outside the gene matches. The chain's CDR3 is CASSWSGGTGGYNEQFF. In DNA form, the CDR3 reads TGTGCCAGCAGCTGGAGCGGTGGGACAGGGGGCTACAATGAGCAGTTCTTC.

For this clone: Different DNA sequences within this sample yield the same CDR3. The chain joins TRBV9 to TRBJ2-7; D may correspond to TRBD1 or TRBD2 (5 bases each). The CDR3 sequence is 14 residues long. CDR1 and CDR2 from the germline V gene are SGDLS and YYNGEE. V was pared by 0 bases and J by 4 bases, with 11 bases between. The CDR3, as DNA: TGTGCCAGCAGCGTAGGCCGGGGCGGATACGAGCAGTACTTC. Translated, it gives CASSVGRGGYEQYF.

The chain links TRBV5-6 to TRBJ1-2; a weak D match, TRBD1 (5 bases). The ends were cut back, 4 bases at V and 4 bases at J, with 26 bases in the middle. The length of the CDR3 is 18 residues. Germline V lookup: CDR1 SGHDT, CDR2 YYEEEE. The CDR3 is CASSLMLSGPFSSYGYTF. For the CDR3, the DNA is TGTGCCAGCAGCCTCATGCTATCGGGGCCCTTTTCTAGCTATGGCTACACCTTC.

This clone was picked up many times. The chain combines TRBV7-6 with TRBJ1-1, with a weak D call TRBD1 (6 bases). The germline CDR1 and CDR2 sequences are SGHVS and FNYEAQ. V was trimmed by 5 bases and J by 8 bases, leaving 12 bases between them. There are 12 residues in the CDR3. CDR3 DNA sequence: TGTGCCAGCAGCAGCGGACAGCCAGAAGCTTTCTTT. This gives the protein CASSSGQPEAFF.

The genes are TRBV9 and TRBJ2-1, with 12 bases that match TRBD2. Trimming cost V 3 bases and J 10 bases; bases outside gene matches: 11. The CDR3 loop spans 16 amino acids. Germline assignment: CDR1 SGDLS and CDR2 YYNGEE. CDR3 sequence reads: CASSDGASGRGWEQFF. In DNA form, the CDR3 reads TGTGCCAGCAGCGATGGGGCTAGCGGGAGGGGATGGGAGCAGTTCTTC.

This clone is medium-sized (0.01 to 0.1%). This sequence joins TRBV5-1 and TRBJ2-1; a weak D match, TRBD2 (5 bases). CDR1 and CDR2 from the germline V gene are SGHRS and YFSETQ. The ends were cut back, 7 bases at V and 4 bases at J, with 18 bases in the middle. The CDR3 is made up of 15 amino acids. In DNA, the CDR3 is TGCGCCAGCTGGGCAGGTACGGGAAGGTACAATGAGCAGTTCTTC. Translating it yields CASWAGTGRYNEQFF. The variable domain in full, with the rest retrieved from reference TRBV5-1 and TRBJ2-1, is KAGVTQTPRYLIKTRGQQVTLSCSPISGHRSVSWYQQTPGQGLQFLFEYFSETQRNKGNFPGRFSGRQFSNSRSEMNVSTLELGDSALYLCASWAGTGRYNEQFFGPGTRLTVL.

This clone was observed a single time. The CDR3 here is CASSWRTSPLGTQYF. The DNA for the CDR3 is TGTGCCAGCAGCTGGCGGACTAGTCCTCTCGGGACCCAGTACTTC. The chain joins TRBV5-6 to TRBJ2-5, with 7 nucleotides matching TRBD2. The CDR3 runs 15 residues. CDR1 SGHDT and CDR2 YYEEEE come from the germline V gene. V lost 3 bases, J lost 7 bases, and 12 bases stayed unmatched.

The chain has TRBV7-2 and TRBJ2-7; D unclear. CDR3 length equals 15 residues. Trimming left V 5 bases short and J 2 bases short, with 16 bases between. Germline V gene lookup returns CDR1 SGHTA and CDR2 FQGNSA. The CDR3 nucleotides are TGTGCCAGCAGCCCCCCGGTGGGGTCACCCTACGAGCAGTACTTC. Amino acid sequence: CASSPPVGSPYEQYF.

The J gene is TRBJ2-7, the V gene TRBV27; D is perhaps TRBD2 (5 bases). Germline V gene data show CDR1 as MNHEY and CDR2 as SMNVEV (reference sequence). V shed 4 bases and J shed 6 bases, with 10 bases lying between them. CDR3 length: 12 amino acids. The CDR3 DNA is TGTGCCAGCAGTTCAGGAGGCAGCGAGCAGTACTTC. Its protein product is CASSSGGSEQYF.

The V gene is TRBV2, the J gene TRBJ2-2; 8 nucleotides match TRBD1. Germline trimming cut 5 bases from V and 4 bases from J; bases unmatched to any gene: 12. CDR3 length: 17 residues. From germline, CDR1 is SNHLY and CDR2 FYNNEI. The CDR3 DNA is TGTGCCAGCAGTTCTAACAGACAGGGGATAGGCACCGGGGAGCTGTTTTTT. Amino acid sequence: CASSSNRQGIGTGELFF.

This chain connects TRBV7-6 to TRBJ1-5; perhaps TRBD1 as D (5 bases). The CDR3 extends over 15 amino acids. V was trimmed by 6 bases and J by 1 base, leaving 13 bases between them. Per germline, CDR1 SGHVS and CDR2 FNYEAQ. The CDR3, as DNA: TGTGCCAGCAGTAAAAGTGGGGGGAGCAATCAGCCCCAGCATTTT. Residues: CASSKSGGSNQPQHF.